The 2 T cell receptor beta chains given below trace back to one sample, sequenced in a study of CD8 T cells in ankylosing spondylitis. Study-wide results and limits: What seemed typical of ankylosing spondylitis blood was a TCR beta motif built from eight highly homologous variants.

Using its own MiXCR run on the 5' RACE reads, TCRdb lists one record per CDR3 protein. This sample has 350,000 to 450,000 distinct CDR3 sequences, with about 24% found just once. Antigens for these TCRs are unknown. Material for sequencing was blood, either unsorted or a sorted T cell fraction (not recorded which). The receptor set was obtained from a male donor with ankylosing spondylitis.

This clonotype was counted a few times. CDR3 in DNA: TGTGCCAGCAGTTACGGACTAGCGGGAGTAAGCACAGATACGCAGTATTTT. Translated, it gives CASSYGLAGVSTDTQYF. The rearrangement links TRBV3-1 to TRBJ2-3, with 13 bases aligning to TRBD2. V shed 6 bases, J shed 0 bases, and the junction held 6 bases outside the gene matches. The CDR3 is made up of 17 amino acids. Looked up from germline, CDR1 is LGHDT and CDR2 is YNNKEL (reference sequence).

This chain connects TRBV6-2 or TRBV6-3 to TRBJ2-1; TRBD2 is a possible D gene (5 bases). Germline loops: CDR1 MNHEY, CDR2 SVGEGT. The length of the CDR3 is 15 residues. Trimming pared 7 bases from V and 6 bases from J, leaving 19 bases between. The CDR3 is CASTLASRIGNEQFF. In nucleotides, the CDR3 is TGTGCCAGCACCCTTGCTAGCCGGATTGGCAATGAGCAGTTCTTC.